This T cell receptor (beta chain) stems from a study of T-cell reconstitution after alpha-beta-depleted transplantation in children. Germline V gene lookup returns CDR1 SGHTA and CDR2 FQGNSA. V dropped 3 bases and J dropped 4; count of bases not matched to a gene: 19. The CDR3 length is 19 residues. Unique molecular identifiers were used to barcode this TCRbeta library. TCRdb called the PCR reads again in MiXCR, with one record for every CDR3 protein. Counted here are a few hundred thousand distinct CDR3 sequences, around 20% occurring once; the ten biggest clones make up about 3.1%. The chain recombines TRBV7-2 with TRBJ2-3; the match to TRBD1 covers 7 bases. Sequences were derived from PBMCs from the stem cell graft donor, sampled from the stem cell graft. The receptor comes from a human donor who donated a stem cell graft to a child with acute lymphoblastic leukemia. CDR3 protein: CASSFAFKDRRGAADTQYF. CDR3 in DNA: TGTGCCAGCAGCTTCGCTTTTAAGGACAGGCGTGGGGCGGCAGATACGCAGTATTTT.